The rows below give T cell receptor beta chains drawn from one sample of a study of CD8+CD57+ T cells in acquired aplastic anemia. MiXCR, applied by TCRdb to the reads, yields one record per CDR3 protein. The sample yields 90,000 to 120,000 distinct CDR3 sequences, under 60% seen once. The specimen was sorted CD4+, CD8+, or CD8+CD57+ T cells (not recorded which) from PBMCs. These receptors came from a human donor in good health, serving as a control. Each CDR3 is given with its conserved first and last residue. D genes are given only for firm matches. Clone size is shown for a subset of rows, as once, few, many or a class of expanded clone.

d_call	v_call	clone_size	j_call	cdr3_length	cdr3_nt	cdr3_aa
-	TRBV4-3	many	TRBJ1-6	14	TGCGCCAGCAGCCAACTGGCAGGGGATTCACCCCTCCACTTT	CASSQLAGDSPLHF
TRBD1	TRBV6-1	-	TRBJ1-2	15	TGTGCCAGCAGCCTACAAACCGGGACAGGGGTACGCTACACCTTC	CASSLQTGTGVRYTF
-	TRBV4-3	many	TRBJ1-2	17	TGCGCCAGCAGCCAAGACTCGGCATCAAATAGGAGGCTTCGCTACACCTTC	CASSQDSASNRRLRYTF
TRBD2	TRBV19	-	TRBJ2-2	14	TGTGCCAGTGGGAGCGGGGGGATTACCGGGGAGCTGTTTTTT	CASGSGGITGELFF
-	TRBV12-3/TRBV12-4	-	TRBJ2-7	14	TGTGCCAGCAGTTCGCAACAGGGAAGGGACGAGCAGTACTTC	CASSSQQGRDEQYF
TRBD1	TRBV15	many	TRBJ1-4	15	TGTGCCACGCATAAACCCGGGACAGGGGGCGGAAAACTGTTTTTT	CATHKPGTGGGKLFF
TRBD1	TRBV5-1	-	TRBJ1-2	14	TGCGCCAGTAGTACAGGGGACAGATACTATGGCTACACCTTC	CASSTGDRYYGYTF
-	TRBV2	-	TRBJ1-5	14	TGTGCCAGCCTGGGTGGGACTCCCAATCAGCCCCAGCATTTT	CASLGGTPNQPQHF
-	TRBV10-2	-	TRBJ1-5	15	TGCGCCAGCAGTGAGTTAGGGACAACAAATCAGCCCCAGCATTTT	CASSELGTTNQPQHF
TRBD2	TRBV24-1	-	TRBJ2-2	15	TGTGCCACCAGTGAAGCGGGAGTGCGGTTGGGGGAGCTGTTTTTT	CATSEAGVRLGELFF
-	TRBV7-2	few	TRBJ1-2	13	TGTGCCAGCAGCTCGGACAAGTTCTATGGCTACACCTTC	CASSSDKFYGYTF
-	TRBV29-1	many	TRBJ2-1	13	TGCAGCGTTGAAAACAGGCTTTACAATGAGCAGTTCTTC	CSVENRLYNEQFF
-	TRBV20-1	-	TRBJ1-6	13	TGCAGTGCTAGGGCGGGGCGGAATTCACCCCTCCACTTT	CSARAGRNSPLHF
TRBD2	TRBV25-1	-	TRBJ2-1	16	TGTGCCAGCAGTGAATATAGGACTAGCGGCGACAATGAGCAGTTCTTC	CASSEYRTSGDNEQFF
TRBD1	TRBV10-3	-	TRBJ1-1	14	TGTGCCATCGGGGAGGGACAGCGGAACACTGAAGCTTTCTTT	CAIGEGQRNTEAFF
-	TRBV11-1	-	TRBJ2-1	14	TGTGCCGGCAGCTGGAACCAGGGCAGCGATGAGCAGTTCTTC	CAGSWNQGSDEQFF
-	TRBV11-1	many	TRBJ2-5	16	TGTGCCAGCAGCGGACTTGACGGACAGCCAGCTGAGACCCAGTACTTC	CASSGLDGQPAETQYF
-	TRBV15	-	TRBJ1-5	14	TGTGCCACCGCGCCTGGGGACTCTAATCAGCCCCAGCATTTT	CATAPGDSNQPQHF
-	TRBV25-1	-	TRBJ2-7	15	TGTGCCAGCAGGCTATCCGGGCCAGCGTCCTACGAGCAGTACTTC	CASRLSGPASYEQYF
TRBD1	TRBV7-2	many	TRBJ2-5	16	TGTGCCAGCAGCTCACCGGGACAGGGGGTGAGGGAGACCCAGTACTTC	CASSSPGQGVRETQYF
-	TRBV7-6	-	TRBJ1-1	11	TGTGCCAGCGCTCGGAACACTGAAGCTTTCTTT	CASARNTEAFF
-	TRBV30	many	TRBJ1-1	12	TGTGCCTGGAGTGAGACGGGGACTGAAGCTTTCTTT	CAWSETGTEAFF
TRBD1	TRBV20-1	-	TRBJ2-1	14	TGCAGTGCTAGGGACAGGGGGTCCTACAATGAGCAGTTCTTC	CSARDRGSYNEQFF
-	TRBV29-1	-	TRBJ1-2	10	TGCAGCGTTGATGGCTATGGCTACACCTTC	CSVDGYGYTF
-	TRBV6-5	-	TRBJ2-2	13	TGTGCCAGCAGCTACGCAAGCACCGGGGAGCTGTTTTTT	CASSYASTGELFF
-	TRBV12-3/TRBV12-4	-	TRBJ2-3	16	TGTGCCAGCAGCGTAGGATCGGGGGGCGGGACAGATACGCAGTATTTT	CASSVGSGGGTDTQYF
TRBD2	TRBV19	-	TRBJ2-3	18	TGTGCCAGTAGTATCCTTAAGACTAGCGGGGCTAGCACAGATACGCAGTATTTT	CASSILKTSGASTDTQYF
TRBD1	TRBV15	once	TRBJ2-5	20	TGTGCCACCAGCAGAGATTGGCCTATAGGGACAGGGGGCAGCGGGGAGACCCAGTACTTC	CATSRDWPIGTGGSGETQYF
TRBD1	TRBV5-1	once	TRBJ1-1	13	TGCGCCAGCAGCCAACAGGGGGATACTGAAGCTTTCTTT	CASSQQGDTEAFF
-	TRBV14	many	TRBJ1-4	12	TGTGCCAGCAGCCAAGGGGGGGAAAAACTGTTTTTT	CASSQGGEKLFF
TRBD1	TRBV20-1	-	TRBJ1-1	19	TGCAGTGCTAGAATTCCGGGACAGGGAATAGGTGGGCATCGAGGGGAAGCTTTCTTT	CSARIPGQGIGGHRGEAFF
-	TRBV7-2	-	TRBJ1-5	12	TGTGCCAGCAGCGTAAGCGGCCAGGTCCAGCATTTT	CASSVSGQVQHF
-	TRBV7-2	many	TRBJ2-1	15	TGTGCCAGCAGCTTAGCGGGGGCCTCCAACAATGAGCAGTTCTTC	CASSLAGASNNEQFF
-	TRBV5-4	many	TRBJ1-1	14	TGTGCCAGCAGCTTGGCGACAGGGAACACTGAAGCTTTCTTT	CASSLATGNTEAFF
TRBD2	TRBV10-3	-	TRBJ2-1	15	TGTGCCATCAGTGACACGGGGGGGATCAACAATGAGCAGTTCTTC	CAISDTGGINNEQFF
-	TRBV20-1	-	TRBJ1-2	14	TGCAGTGCTAGACCCAAACAGGGAATTGGCGGCTACACCTTC	CSARPKQGIGGYTF